This T cell receptor beta chain was identified in a study of blood T cell repertoires in COVID-19. About the research overall: The study drew acute and convalescent COVID-19 samples from the United States, Italy and Spain.

V shed 8 bases and J 3 bases; nucleotides not matched to a gene: 8. Germline V CDR1 and CDR2: MDHEN, SYDVKM. The CDR3 extends over 17 amino acids. Measured with immunoSEQ multiplex PCR; TCRdb has only the in-frame clones, and not every one. The sample carries around 100,000 clones, 80% to 95% recorded once. Sequenced material: peripheral blood. The TCR comes from a man between 65 and 80 years old with acute or convalescent COVID-19. The chain combines TRBV28 with TRBJ2-2; 14 positions match TRBD2. This CDR3 reads CASGRLAGGPHTGELFF. DNA for the CDR3: TGTGCCAGCGGCCGACTAGCGGGAGGGCCCCACACCGGGGAGCTGTTTTTT.